Sequencing of this TCR beta chain was carried out in a study of T cell responses to AZD1222 COVID-19 vaccine. Clones were read by immunoSEQ multiplex PCR, and TCRdb kept only the in-frame ones, dropping some. This table has around 80,000 clones, 92% appearing once. Some second doses came at about 4 weeks and others at about 12 weeks; these were pooled. Study-level points and caveats: Clonal diversity was possibly underestimated, and the donors were mostly white British, with more females.

About this clone: As yet, its antigen is unknown.

V lost 4 bases, J lost 4 bases, and 9 bases stayed unmatched. The CDR3 runs 14 residues. Germline assignment: CDR1 SQVTM and CDR2 ANQGSEA. The rearrangement links TRBV29-1 to TRBJ2-5, with 7 bases matching TRBD2. The material was peripheral blood, obtained 28 days after the second AZD1222 dose. The source of this sequence is an adult who received the AZD1222 COVID-19 vaccine. The CDR3 DNA sequence: TGCAGCGTTGTCCGAGTGGCTAGCGGAGAGACCCAGTACTTC. Its protein is CSVVRVASGETQYF.